What follows are 21 T cell receptor beta chains derived from one specimen sequenced in a study of post-analysis software for immune sequencing data. Study conclusions and caveats: There were five TRBV segments more frequent in patients than controls, and TRBV5-6, TRBV5-1 and TRBV20-1 were among them.

Each TCR beta cDNA library carried unique molecular identifiers. TCRdb used MiXCR to reprocess the PCR reads, holding one entry per CDR3 protein. The repertoire holds fewer than 850,000 distinct CDR3 sequences, with 46% as singletons. The antigens of these receptors remain unknown. Sequencing was done on a sample of blood. The receptor set was obtained from a girl aged 10-17 years with multiple sclerosis.

This clonotype was found a few times. The chain combines TRBV4-1 with TRBJ2-7, with 7 bases matching TRBD1. The CDR3 sequence is 17 residues long. Germline CDR1 and CDR2: MGHRA and YSYEKL. Germline trimming cut 4 bases from V and 2 bases from J; bases unmatched to any gene: 14. The CDR3 coding sequence is TGCGCCAGCAGCCCGGGGTTCACAGGGGCCCTCGCCTACGAGCAGTACTTC. This codes for CASSPGFTGALAYEQYF.

The rearrangement uses TRBV20-1 and TRBJ1-1; TRBD1 might be the D (5 bases). Germline V CDR1 and CDR2: DFQATT, SNEGSKA (reference sequence). The V end lost 3 bases, the J end lost 4 bases, and 12 bases lay between the germline ends. CDR3 length equals 13 residues. The CDR3 sequence is CSARGVPCTEAFF. CDR3 coding DNA: TGCAGTGCTAGGGGGGTTCCCTGCACTGAAGCTTTCTTT.

The CDR3: CSAPRQGHEQYF. The CDR3 DNA follows: TGCAGTGCTCCTAGACAGGGCCACGAGCAGTACTTC. The rearrangement links TRBV20-1 to TRBJ2-7; TRBD1 matches at 7 bases. Germline CDR1 is DFQATT and CDR2 is SNEGSKA (reference sequence). The CDR3 length is 12 residues. With 5 bases clipped from V and 5 bases from J, the junction kept 6 bases outside the gene matches.

This clonotype has at least ten counts. This chain joins TRBV13 and TRBJ2-1; D perhaps matches TRBD2 (6 bases). The germline CDR1 and CDR2 sequences are PRHDT and FYEKMQ (reference sequence). This CDR3 has 12 amino acids. Trimming stripped 5 bases from V and 7 bases from J, with 9 bases between. This chain's CDR3 is CASSVRGNEQFF. The CDR3 DNA sequence: TGTGCCAGCAGCGTCCGGGGGAATGAGCAGTTCTTC.

This clonotype has just a few counts. The chain recombines TRBV6-2 or TRBV6-3 with TRBJ2-5, with 7 bases that match TRBD2. With V trimmed by 6 bases and J by 1 base, 17 bases remained unmatched. Germline assignment: CDR1 MNHEY and CDR2 SVGEGT. CDR3 size: 18 residues. DNA for the CDR3: TGTGCCAGCAGCCCAGTAAGGTTGAGCGGGGTCCTCCAAGAGACCCAGTACTTC. Its translation is CASSPVRLSGVLQETQYF.

The V gene is TRBV6-1, the J gene TRBJ2-6, with D possibly TRBD1 on 6 matching bases. CDR1 and CDR2 from the germline V gene are MNHNS and SASEGT. V was clipped by 6 bases and J by 3 bases, with 18 bases between them. The CDR3 runs 17 residues. Here the CDR3 reads CASRVGAGEGGANVLTF. The CDR3 DNA follows: TGTGCCAGCAGAGTCGGAGCAGGGGAAGGTGGGGCCAACGTCCTGACTTTC.

This clonotype was seen a few times. V usage is TRBV29-1 and J usage is TRBJ2-7; 9 nucleotides line up with TRBD2. The trim removed 1 base at V and 2 bases at J, leaving 6 bases unmatched. The CDR3 totals 15 residues. The germline V gene encodes CDR1 SQVTM and CDR2 ANQGSEA. In DNA, the CDR3 is TGCAGCGTTGAAGTAGAGGCTAGCGGGACCTACGAGCAGTACTTC. Translating it yields CSVEVEASGTYEQYF.

In this sample, this clonotype turned up a few times. The chain has TRBV6-5 and TRBJ2-3, with D possibly matching TRBD1 (7 bases). In germline, CDR1 is MNHEY, CDR2 SVGAGI. The ends were cut back, 2 bases at V and 0 bases at J, with 12 bases in the middle. The CDR3 has 16 amino acids. CDR3 in DNA: TGTGCCAGCAGTTACGGCGGGACAGCTAGCACAGATACGCAGTATTTT. Translating gives CASSYGGTASTDTQYF.

The chain is built from TRBV20-1 and TRBJ2-4; 7 bases are a match to TRBD2. Germline CDR1 reads DFQATT; CDR2 reads SNEGSKA (reference sequence). CDR3 length: 18 residues. Germline trimming cut 6 bases from V and 0 bases from J; bases unmatched to any gene: 17. The CDR3, as DNA: TGCAGTGCCCTTTCGGGAGGTAGCGGAACCCTAGCCAAAAACATTCAGTACTTC. Its translation: CSALSGGSGTLAKNIQYF.

This chain connects TRBV20-1 to TRBJ2-1; unclear D gene. From germline, CDR1 is DFQATT and CDR2 SNEGSKA (reference sequence). The CDR3 totals 12 residues. Deletions cut 5 bases from V and 6 bases from J, with 11 bases between. The CDR3 sequence is CSASRSINEQFF. The CDR3 DNA reads as TGCAGTGCTTCCCGGTCGATCAATGAGCAGTTCTTC.

The V call is TRBV2, the J call TRBJ2-3; 9 bases line up with TRBD2. CDR3 length equals 14 residues. Germline-derived CDR1 and CDR2 are SNHLY and FYNNEI. The J segment lost 2 bases and the V segment lost 7 bases, leaving 4 bases of the junction unmatched. In nucleotides, the CDR3 is TGTGCCAGCACTCCTAGCGGGACCACAGATACGCAGTATTTT. Protein: CASTPSGTTDTQYF.

Turning to this clonotype: One end of the junction fails to match germline, which may point to a read error. The rearrangement uses TRBV7-7 and TRBJ2-5; maybe TRBD2 (5 bases). The closer fit of TRBJ2-7 to the DNA end suggests the J call may be wrong. This CDR3 is built from 13 residues. The germline V gene encodes CDR1 SSHAT and CDR2 FNYEAQ (reference sequence). CDR3 coding DNA: TGTGCTAGCAGCTCTAGCAGGCAGACCGAGCAGTACTTC. Its protein is CASSSSRQTEQYF.

CDR3: CASRKTGGVNYGYTF. The CDR3 DNA follows: TGTGCCAGCCGAAAGACAGGGGGCGTGAACTATGGCTACACCTTC. The chain carries TRBV19 and TRBJ1-2, with TRBD1 matching over 10 bases. From germline, CDR1 is LNHDA and CDR2 SQIVND (reference sequence). The CDR3 sequence is 15 residues long. V lost 9 bases and J lost 2; bases outside the gene matches: 9.

V usage is TRBV27 and J usage is TRBJ1-2; possible D gene TRBD1, 6 bases. This CDR3 is built from 13 residues. The germline CDR1 and CDR2 sequences are MNHEY and SMNVEV (reference sequence). The V and J ends lost 5 bases and 8 bases respectively, with 15 bases between them. CDR3 nucleotide sequence: TGTGCCAGCAGTGCTGCCGGGGGCAGCGGCTACACCTTC. It codes for CASSAAGGSGYTF.

The J gene is TRBJ1-2, the V gene TRBV14; 7 bases agree with TRBD1. The CDR3 is made up of 15 amino acids. With 0 bases clipped from V and 7 bases from J, the junction kept 8 bases outside the gene matches. CDR1 is SGHDN, CDR2 FVKESK, per germline. The CDR3 spells CASSQESRDSRGYTF. The DNA of the CDR3 is TGTGCCAGCAGCCAAGAAAGCCGGGACAGTCGTGGCTACACCTTC.

This clonotype was seen more than once but under ten times. V gene TRBV29-1 combines with J gene TRBJ2-1; a weak D match, TRBD2 (6 bases). The CDR3 length is 13 residues. Germline lookup yields CDR1 SQVTM and CDR2 ANQGSEA. Trimming took off 4 bases at V and 5 bases at J, with 12 bases between the two ends. CDR3 region: CSVVWGGDNEQFF. CDR3 DNA: TGCAGCGTTGTGTGGGGCGGGGACAATGAGCAGTTCTTC.

The table lists this clonotype with a few counts. CDR3 nucleotides: TGTGCCACCAGCAGAGATGAGCCAGGGAGCACAGATACGCAGTATTTT. This translates into CATSRDEPGSTDTQYF. The J gene is TRBJ2-3, the V gene TRBV15, with D possibly TRBD1 on 5 matching bases. CDR1 is LNHNV, CDR2 YYDKDF, per germline (reference sequence). The CDR3 loop spans 16 amino acids. The V gene lost 0 bases and the J gene lost 0 bases, with 10 bases spanning the gap.

CDR3 in amino acids: CSAMVKLYGYTF. In DNA form, the CDR3 reads TGCAGTGCTATGGTCAAACTCTATGGCTACACCTTC. The rearrangement joins TRBV20-1 to TRBJ1-2; D call uncertain. Germline CDR1 reads DFQATT; CDR2 reads SNEGSKA (reference sequence). Trimming pared 4 bases from V and 4 bases from J, leaving 10 bases between. The CDR3 consists of 12 residues.

The V and J genes are TRBV4-3 and TRBJ2-1; 8 bases map to TRBD2. Germline CDR1 LGHNA, CDR2 YSLEER. CDR3 length equals 17 residues. V gave up 0 bases and J gave up 3 bases; unmatched junction bases: 7. In DNA, the CDR3 is TGCGCCAGCAGCCAAGAATTCTCCGGGAGGGGCTACAATGAGCAGTTCTTC. This codes for CASSQEFSGRGYNEQFF.

This clonotype was detected only a few times. The chain employs TRBV12-3 or TRBV12-4 and TRBJ2-7; 10 bases agree with TRBD2. The end of the DNA fits TRBJ2-1 better, so the J call may be wrong. The CDR3 loop spans 14 amino acids. CDR3 coding DNA: TGTGCCAGCCTAGCGGGAGCCGTGGTTGGGGAGCAGTTCTTC. Its translation: CASLAGAVVGEQFF.

A note on this clonotype: It may be a read error: a sequence one base away is much more abundant. The chain carries TRBV20-1 and TRBJ2-3, with a weak D call TRBD2 (6 bases). The CDR3 is made up of 17 amino acids. Germline-derived CDR1 and CDR2 are DFQATT and SNEGSKA (reference sequence). The CDR3: CGAPRTRRDIATDTQYF. CDR3 nucleotide sequence: TGCGGTGCTCCCCGGACTCGGCGGGATATCGCCACAGATACGCAGTATTTT.